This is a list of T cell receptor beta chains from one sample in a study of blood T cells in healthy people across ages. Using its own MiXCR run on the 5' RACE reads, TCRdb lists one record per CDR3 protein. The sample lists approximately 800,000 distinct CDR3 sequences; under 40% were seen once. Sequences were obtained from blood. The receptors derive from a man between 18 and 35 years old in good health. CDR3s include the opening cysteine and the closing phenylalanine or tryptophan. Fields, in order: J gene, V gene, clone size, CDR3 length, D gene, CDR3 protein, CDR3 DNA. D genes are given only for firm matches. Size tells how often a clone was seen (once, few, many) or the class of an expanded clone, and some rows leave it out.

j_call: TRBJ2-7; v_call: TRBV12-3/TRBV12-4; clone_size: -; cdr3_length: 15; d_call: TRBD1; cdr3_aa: CASSLGAGRGSEQYF; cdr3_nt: TGTGCCAGCAGTTTAGGGGCTGGCAGGGGGAGCGAGCAGTACTTC
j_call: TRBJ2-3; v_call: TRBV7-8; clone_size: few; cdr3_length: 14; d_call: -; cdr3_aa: CASSQNRVTDTQYF; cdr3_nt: TGTGCCAGCAGCCAAAACAGGGTCACAGATACGCAGTATTTT
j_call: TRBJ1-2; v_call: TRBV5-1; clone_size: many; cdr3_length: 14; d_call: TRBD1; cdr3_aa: CASSLLGQDYGYTF; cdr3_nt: TGCGCCAGCAGCTTGTTGGGACAGGACTATGGCTACACCTTC
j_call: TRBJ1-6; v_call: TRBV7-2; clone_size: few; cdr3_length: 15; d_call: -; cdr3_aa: CASSQGTTYNSPLHF; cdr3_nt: TGTGCCAGCAGCCAGGGGACTACCTATAATTCACCCCTCCACTTT
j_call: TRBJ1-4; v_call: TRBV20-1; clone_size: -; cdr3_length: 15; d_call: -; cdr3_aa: CSASSGLGGNEKLFF; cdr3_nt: TGCAGTGCTAGTTCTGGACTCGGCGGTAATGAAAAACTGTTTTTT
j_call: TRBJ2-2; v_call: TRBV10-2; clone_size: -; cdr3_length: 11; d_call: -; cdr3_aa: CASSAGGELFF; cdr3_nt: TGCGCCAGCAGTGCCGGCGGGGAGCTGTTTTTT
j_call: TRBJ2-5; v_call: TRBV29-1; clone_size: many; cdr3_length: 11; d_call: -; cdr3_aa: CSVEASETQYF; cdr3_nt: TGCAGCGTTGAGGCAAGCGAGACCCAGTACTTC
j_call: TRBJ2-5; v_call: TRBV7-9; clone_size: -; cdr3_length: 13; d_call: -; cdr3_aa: CASTKGFGETQYF; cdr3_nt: TGTGCCAGCACCAAAGGGTTTGGAGAGACCCAGTACTTC
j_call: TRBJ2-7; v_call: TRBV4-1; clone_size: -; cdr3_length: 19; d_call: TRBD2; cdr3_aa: CASSQDSPPYGLAGDEQYF; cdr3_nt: TGCGCCAGCAGCCAAGATAGCCCCCCGTATGGGCTAGCGGGGGACGAGCAGTACTTC
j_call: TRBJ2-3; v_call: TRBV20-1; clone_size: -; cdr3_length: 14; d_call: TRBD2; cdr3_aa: CSARIRGGTDTQYF; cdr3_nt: TGCAGTGCTCGGATACGGGGGGGCACAGATACGCAGTATTTT
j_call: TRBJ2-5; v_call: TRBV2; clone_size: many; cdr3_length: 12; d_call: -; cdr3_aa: CASSGPEETQYF; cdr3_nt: TGTGCCAGCAGTGGACCTGAGGAGACCCAGTACTTC
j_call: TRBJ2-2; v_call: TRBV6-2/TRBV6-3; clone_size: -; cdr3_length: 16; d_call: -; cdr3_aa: CASSSDPTGHTGELFF; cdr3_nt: TGTGCCAGCAGTTCCGACCCCACAGGGCACACCGGGGAGCTGTTTTTT
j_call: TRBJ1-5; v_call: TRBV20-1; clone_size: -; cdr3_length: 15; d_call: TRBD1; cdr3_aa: CSARQGGYSNQPQHF; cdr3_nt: TGCAGTGCTCGACAGGGGGGGTATAGCAATCAGCCCCAGCATTTT
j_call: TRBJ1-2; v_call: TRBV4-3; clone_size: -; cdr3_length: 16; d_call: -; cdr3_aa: CASSQDWQVPRWGYTF; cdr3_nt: TGCGCCAGCAGCCAAGATTGGCAGGTCCCTCGGTGGGGCTACACCTTC
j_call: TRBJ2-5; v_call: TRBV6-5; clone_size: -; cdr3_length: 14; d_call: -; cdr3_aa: CASSDSRRQETQYF; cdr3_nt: TGTGCCAGCAGTGACTCGAGGAGGCAAGAGACCCAGTACTTC
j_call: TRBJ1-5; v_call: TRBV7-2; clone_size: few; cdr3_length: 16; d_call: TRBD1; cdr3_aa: CASSLSRDRSNQPQHF; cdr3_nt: TGTGCCAGCAGCCTTTCGCGGGACAGGAGCAATCAGCCCCAGCATTTT
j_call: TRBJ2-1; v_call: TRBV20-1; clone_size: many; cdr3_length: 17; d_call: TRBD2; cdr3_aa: CSARGTSGVSSYNEQFF; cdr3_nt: TGCAGTGCTAGGGGGACTAGCGGGGTAAGCTCCTACAATGAGCAGTTCTTC
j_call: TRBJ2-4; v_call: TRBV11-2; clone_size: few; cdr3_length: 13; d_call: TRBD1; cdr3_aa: CASSWTGENIQYF; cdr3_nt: TGTGCCAGCAGCTGGACAGGTGAAAACATTCAGTACTTC
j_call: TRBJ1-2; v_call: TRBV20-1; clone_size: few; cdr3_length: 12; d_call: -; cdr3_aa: CSAKRGETGYTF; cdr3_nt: TGCAGTGCTAAACGGGGGGAAACGGGCTACACCTTC
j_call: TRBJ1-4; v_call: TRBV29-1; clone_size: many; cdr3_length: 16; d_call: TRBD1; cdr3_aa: CSVQSTGTGFSEKLFF; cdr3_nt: TGCAGCGTCCAAAGCACCGGGACAGGCTTTTCCGAAAAACTGTTTTTT
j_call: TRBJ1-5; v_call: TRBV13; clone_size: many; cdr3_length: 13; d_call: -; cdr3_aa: CASSSGINQPQHF; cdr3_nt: TGTGCCAGCAGCTCGGGCATCAATCAGCCCCAGCATTTT
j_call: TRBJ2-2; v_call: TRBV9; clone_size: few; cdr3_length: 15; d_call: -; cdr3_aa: CASSVVSYSTGELFF; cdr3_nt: TGTGCCAGCAGCGTAGTGTCCTACAGCACCGGGGAGCTGTTTTTT
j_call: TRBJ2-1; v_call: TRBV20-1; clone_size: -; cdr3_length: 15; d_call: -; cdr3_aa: CSARYRQGGYNEQFF; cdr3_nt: TGCAGTGCTAGGTATCGACAGGGAGGCTACAATGAGCAGTTCTTC
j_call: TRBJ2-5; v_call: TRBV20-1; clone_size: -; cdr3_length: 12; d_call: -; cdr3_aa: CSARAEEETQYF; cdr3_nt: TGCAGTGCTAGGGCGGAAGAAGAGACCCAGTACTTC
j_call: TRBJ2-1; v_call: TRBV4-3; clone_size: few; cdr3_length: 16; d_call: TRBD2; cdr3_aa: CASSPRSSGGANEQFF; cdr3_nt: TGCGCCAGCAGCCCCCGAAGTAGCGGGGGGGCTAATGAGCAGTTCTTC
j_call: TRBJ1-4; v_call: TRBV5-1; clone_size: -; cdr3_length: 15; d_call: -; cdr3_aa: CASSLPDSYNEKLFF; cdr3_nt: TGCGCCAGCAGCTTGCCGGACAGCTATAATGAAAAACTGTTTTTT
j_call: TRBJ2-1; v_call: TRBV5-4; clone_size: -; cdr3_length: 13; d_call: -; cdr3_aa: CASGAGRNNEQFF; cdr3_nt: TGTGCCAGCGGCGCGGGACGGAACAATGAGCAGTTCTTC
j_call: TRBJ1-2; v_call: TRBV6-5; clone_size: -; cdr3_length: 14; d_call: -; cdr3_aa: CASGFPKPNYGYTF; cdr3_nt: TGTGCCAGCGGATTCCCAAAACCTAACTATGGCTACACCTTC
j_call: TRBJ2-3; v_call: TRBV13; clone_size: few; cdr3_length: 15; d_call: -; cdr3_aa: CASSLAGDSTDTQYF; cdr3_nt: TGTGCCAGCAGCTTAGCCGGGGATAGCACAGATACGCAGTATTTT
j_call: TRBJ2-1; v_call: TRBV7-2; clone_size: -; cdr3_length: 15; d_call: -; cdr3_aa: CASSRGTRVYNEQFF; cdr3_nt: TGTGCCAGCAGCCGCGGGACAAGGGTCTACAATGAGCAGTTCTTC
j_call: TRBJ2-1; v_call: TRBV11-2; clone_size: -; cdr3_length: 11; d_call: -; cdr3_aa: CASRYNNEQFF; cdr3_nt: TGTGCCAGCAGATATAACAATGAGCAGTTCTTC
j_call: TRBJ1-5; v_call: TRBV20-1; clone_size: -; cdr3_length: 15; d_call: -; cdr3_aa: CSASKGRTPNQPQHF; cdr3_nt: TGCAGTGCTAGCAAGGGACGAACCCCCAATCAGCCCCAGCATTTT
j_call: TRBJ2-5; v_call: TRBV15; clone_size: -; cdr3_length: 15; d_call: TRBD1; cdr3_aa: CATSWDRGPRETQYF; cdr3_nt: TGTGCCACCAGCTGGGACAGGGGCCCTCGAGAGACCCAGTACTTC
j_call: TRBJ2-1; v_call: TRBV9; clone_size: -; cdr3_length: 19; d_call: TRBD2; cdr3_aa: CASSVEASGGYSSYNEQFF; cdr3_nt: TGTGCCAGCAGCGTAGAGGCTAGCGGGGGCTACAGCTCCTACAATGAGCAGTTCTTC
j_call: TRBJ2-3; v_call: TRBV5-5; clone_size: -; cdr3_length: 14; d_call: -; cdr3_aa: CASSNGWGTDTQYF; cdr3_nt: TGTGCCAGCAGCAATGGTTGGGGGACAGATACGCAGTATTTT
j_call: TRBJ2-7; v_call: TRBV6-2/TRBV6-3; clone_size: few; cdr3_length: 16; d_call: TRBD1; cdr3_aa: CASSYQTGTGHYEQYF; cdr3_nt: TGTGCCAGCAGTTACCAAACCGGGACAGGCCACTACGAGCAGTACTTC
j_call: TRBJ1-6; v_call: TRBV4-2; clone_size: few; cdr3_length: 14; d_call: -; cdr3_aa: CASSQDLRNSPLHF; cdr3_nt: TGTGCCAGCAGCCAAGATCTGAGGAATTCACCCCTCCACTTT
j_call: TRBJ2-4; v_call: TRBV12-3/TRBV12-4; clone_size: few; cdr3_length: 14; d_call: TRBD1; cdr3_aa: CASSFGDRSNIQYF; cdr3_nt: TGTGCCAGCAGTTTTGGGGACAGATCCAACATTCAGTACTTC
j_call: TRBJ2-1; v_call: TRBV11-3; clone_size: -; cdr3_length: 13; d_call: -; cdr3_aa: CASSWNIVGEAFF; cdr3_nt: TGTGCCAGCAGCTGGAACATTGTCGGGGAGGCGTTCTTC
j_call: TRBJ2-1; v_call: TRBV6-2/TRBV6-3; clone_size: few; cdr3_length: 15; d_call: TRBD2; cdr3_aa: CASIRTSGGANEQFF; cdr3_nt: TGTGCCAGCATTCGGACTAGCGGGGGGGCTAATGAGCAGTTCTTC
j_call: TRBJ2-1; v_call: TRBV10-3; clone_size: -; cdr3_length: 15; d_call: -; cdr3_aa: CAISEDPWGPNEQFF; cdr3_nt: TGTGCCATCAGTGAGGACCCCTGGGGTCCGAATGAGCAGTTCTTC
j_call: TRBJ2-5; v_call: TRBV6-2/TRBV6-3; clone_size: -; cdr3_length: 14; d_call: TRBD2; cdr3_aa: CASSYGTSRETQYF; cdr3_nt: TGTGCCAGCAGTTACGGGACTAGCAGGGAGACCCAGTACTTC
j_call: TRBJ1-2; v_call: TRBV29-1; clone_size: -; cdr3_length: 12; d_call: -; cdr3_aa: CSAPGGYYGYTF; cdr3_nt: TGCAGCGCCCCCGGGGGTTACTATGGCTACACCTTC
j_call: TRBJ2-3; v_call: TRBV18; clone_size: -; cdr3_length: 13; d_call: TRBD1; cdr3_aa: CASSPDRVDTQYF; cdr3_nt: TGTGCCAGCTCCCCAGACAGGGTTGATACGCAGTATTTT
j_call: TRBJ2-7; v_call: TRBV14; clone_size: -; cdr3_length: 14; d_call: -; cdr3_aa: CASSQGRVSYEQYF; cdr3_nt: TGTGCCAGCAGCCAAGGAAGGGTCTCCTACGAGCAGTACTTC
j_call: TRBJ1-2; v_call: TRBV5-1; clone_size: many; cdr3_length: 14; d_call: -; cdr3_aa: CASSLGGPTSGYTF; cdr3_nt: TGCGCCAGCAGCTTGGGTGGCCCTACGTCTGGCTACACCTTC
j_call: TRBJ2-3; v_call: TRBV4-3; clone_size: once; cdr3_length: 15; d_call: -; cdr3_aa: CASSQEAGGTDTQYF; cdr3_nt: TGCGCCAGCAGCCAAGAGGCAGGGGGCACAGATACGCAGTATTTT
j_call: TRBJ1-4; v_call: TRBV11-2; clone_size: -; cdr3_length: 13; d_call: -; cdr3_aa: CASSYRLLEKLFF; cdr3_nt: TGTGCCAGCAGCTACAGGCTATTAGAAAAACTGTTTTTT
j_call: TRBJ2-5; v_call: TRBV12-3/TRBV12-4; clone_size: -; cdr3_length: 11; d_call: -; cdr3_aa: CASSQGRTQYF; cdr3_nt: TGTGCCAGCAGCCAAGGAAGGACCCAGTACTTC
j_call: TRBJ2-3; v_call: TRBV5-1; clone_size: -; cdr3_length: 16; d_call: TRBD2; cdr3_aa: CASSLGGGGLTDTQYF; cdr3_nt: TGCGCCAGCAGCTTGGGTGGCGGGGGACTCACAGATACGCAGTATTTT
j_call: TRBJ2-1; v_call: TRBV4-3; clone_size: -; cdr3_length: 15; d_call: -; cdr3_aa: CASSQEANSYNEQFF; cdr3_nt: TGCGCCAGCAGCCAAGAGGCCAACTCCTACAATGAGCAGTTCTTC
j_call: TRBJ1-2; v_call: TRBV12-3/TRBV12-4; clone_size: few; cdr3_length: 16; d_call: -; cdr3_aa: CASSQNSGGLGYGYTF; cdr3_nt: TGTGCCAGCAGCCAAAACTCTGGGGGGCTAGGATATGGCTACACCTTC